The rows below give T cell receptor beta chains drawn from one sample of a study of T-cell memory formation after mild COVID-19. TCRdb processed the 5' RACE reads anew with MiXCR; each CDR3 protein has one entry. The sample has about 190,000 distinct CDR3 sequences, 10% seen once. Sequences were obtained from PBMCs or a T cell subset sorted from them (not recorded which). The receptors shown here come from a man younger than 35 who had mild COVID-19 (a few samples of this study predate the infection). Cell type and time point are not known. CDR3s include the opening cysteine and the closing phenylalanine or tryptophan. A D gene is named only where the DNA matches it firmly. Clone size is stated in some rows and not others, as once, few, many or a class when expanded.

d_call	v_call	clone_size	j_call	cdr3_aa	cdr3_nt
-	TRBV6-1	-	TRBJ2-3	CASSEWGDTQYF	TGTGCCAGCAGTGAATGGGGAGATACGCAGTATTTT
-	TRBV5-1	-	TRBJ1-6	CASSLEAGENGSPLHF	TGCGCCAGCAGCTTGGAGGCAGGGGAGAATGGCTCACCCCTCCACTTT
TRBD2	TRBV12-3/TRBV12-4	many	TRBJ2-1	CASSPGGAGSYNEQFF	TGTGCCAGCAGCCCCGGGGGGGCGGGCTCCTACAATGAGCAGTTCTTC
TRBD2	TRBV10-3	-	TRBJ2-5	CAISLERGAGETQYF	TGTGCCATCAGTCTAGAGCGGGGGGCCGGGGAGACCCAGTACTTC
TRBD2	TRBV5-1	-	TRBJ2-3	CASSRAGASSTDTQYF	TGCGCCAGCAGCCGAGCGGGGGCCTCTAGCACAGATACGCAGTATTTT
-	TRBV7-3	many	TRBJ2-6	CASTTHWAARFNVLTF	TGTGCCAGCACCACCCACTGGGCAGCGAGGTTTAACGTCCTGACTTTC
-	TRBV12-3/TRBV12-4	-	TRBJ1-2	CASSLHRSNYGYTF	TGTGCCAGCAGTTTGCACAGGAGTAACTATGGCTACACCTTC
-	TRBV5-1	few	TRBJ1-6	CASSLFSAGSNSPLHF	TGCGCCAGCAGCTTGTTCTCGGCAGGGAGCAATTCACCCCTCCACTTT
-	TRBV5-1	many	TRBJ2-7	CASSLGQSTYEQYF	TGCGCCAGCAGCTTGGGACAGTCAACCTACGAGCAGTACTTC
-	TRBV5-5	few	TRBJ1-4	CASSPTATTNEKLFF	TGTGCCAGCAGCCCGACGGCCACAACTAATGAAAAACTGTTTTTT
TRBD1	TRBV20-1	-	TRBJ2-7	CSARDRRGHYEQYF	TGCAGTGCTAGAGATCGCAGGGGGCACTACGAGCAGTACTTC
-	TRBV7-2	few	TRBJ1-2	CASGRAGANYGYTF	TGTGCCAGCGGCCGGGCGGGTGCTAACTATGGCTACACCTTC
TRBD2	TRBV7-9	-	TRBJ2-2	CASSPGGLAGRTGELFF	TGTGCCAGCAGCCCAGGGGGGCTAGCGGGGAGAACCGGGGAGCTGTTTTTT
TRBD1	TRBV9	-	TRBJ1-2	CASSFQGVSNGYTF	TGTGCCAGCAGCTTCCAGGGGGTCTCAAATGGCTACACCTTC